This T cell receptor (beta chain) was observed in a study of blood T cells in healthy people across ages. This clonotype was detected ten times or more. The antigen is undetermined. Study-wide results and limits: Strong correlation was found linking TCR beta diversity to naive T cell percentage.

Sample-barcoded 5' priming and a J-beta primer mix drove a second PCR of about 6 to 12 cycles. TCRdb re-called the 5' RACE reads with MiXCR, one entry per CDR3 protein. The table includes about a million distinct CDR3 sequences, 45% to 50% detected once. CDR3 size: 15 residues. CDR1 and CDR2 (germline): MNHEY, SMNVEV (reference sequence). After removal of 6 bases from V and 0 bases from J, the junction contained 5 bases not matched to a gene. Researchers collected 9.5 to 10 milliliters of peripheral blood from every single donor. The sequence was obtained from a man aged 30 to 39 in good health. The chain uses TRBV27 and TRBJ2-1; TRBD2 aligns across 7 bases. Source material: blood. CDR3: CASSPERGSYNEQFF. The CDR3 nucleotides read TGTGCCAGCAGCCCAGAGCGGGGCTCCTACAATGAGCAGTTCTTC.